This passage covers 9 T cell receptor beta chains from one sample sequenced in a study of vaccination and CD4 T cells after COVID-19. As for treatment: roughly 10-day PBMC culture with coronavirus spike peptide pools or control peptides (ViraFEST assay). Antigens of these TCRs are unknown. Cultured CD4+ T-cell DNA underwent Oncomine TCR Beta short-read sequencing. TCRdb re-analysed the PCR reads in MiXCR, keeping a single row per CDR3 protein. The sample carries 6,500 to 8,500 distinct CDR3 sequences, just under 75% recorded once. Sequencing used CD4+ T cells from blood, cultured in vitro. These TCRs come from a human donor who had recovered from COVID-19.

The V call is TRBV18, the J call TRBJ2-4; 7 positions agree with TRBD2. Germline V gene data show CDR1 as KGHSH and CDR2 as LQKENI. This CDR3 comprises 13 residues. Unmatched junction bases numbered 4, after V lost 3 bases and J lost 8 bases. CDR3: CASSPQGGDIQYF. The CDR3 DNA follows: TGTGCCAGCTCACCCCAGGGAGGGGACATTCAGTACTTC.

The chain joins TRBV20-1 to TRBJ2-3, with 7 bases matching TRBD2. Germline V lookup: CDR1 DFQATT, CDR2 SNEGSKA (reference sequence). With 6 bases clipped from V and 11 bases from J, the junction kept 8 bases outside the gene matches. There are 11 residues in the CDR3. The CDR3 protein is CSARWGRGQYF. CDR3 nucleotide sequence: TGCAGTGCCCGGTGGGGGAGGGGGCAGTATTTT.

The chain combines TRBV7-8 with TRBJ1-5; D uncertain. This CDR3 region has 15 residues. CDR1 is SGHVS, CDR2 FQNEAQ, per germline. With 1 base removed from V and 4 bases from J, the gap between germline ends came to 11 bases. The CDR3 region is CASSLGAGWNQPQHF. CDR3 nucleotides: TGTGCCAGCAGCTTAGGGGCGGGTTGGAATCAGCCCCAGCATTTT.

The CDR3 sequence is CASSIGGGAGHQPQHF. CDR3 coding DNA: TGTGCCAGTAGTATAGGTGGGGGTGCTGGCCATCAGCCCCAGCATTTT. This chain links TRBV19 with TRBJ1-5, with D possibly matching TRBD1 (5 bases). The CDR3 extends over 16 amino acids. Germline loops: CDR1 LNHDA, CDR2 SQIVND (reference sequence). Trimming shortened V by 1 base and J by 5 bases, and 15 bases separated the two germline ends.

In DNA form, the CDR3 reads TGCAGTGCTAGTGCGGCGGGAGGCCACCTAGGCACAGATACGCAGTATTTT. It yields the protein CSASAAGGHLGTDTQYF. This chain connects TRBV20-1 to TRBJ2-3, with TRBD2 matching over 8 bases. CDR3 length: 17 residues. The junction had 12 bases not matched to a gene; V was cut back by 3 bases and J by 1 base. Germline V gene lookup returns CDR1 DFQATT and CDR2 SNEGSKA (reference sequence).

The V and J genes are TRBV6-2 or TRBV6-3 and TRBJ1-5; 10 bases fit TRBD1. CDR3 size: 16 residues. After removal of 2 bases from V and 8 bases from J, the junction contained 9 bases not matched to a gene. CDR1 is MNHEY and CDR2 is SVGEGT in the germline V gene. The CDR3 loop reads CASSYIRLTGGEPQHF. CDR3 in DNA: TGTGCCAGCAGTTACATCCGGTTGACAGGGGGCGAGCCCCAGCATTTT.

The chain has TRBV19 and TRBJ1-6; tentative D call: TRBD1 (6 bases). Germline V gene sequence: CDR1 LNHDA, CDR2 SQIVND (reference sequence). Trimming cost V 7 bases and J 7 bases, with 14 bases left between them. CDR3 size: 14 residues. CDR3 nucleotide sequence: TGTGCCAGTAACATAGGGGGGCCGAATTCACCCCTCCACTTT. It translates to CASNIGGPNSPLHF.

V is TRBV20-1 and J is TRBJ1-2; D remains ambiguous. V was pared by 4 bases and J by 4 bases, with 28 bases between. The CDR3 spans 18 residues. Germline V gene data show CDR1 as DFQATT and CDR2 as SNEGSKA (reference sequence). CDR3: CSAMLLTLHGMESYGYTF. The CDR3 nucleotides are TGCAGTGCTATGCTCTTAACCCTACATGGGATGGAATCCTATGGCTACACCTTC.

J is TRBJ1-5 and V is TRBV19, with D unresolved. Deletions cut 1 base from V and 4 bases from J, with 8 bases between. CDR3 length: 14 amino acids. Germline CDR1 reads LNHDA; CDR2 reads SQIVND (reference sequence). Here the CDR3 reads CASSIASINQPQHF. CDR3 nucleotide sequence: TGTGCCAGTAGTATAGCGTCGATTAATCAGCCCCAGCATTTT. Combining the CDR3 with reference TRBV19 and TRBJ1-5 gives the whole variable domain DGGITQSPKYLFRKEGQNVTLSCEQNLNHDAMYWYRQDPGQGLRLIYYSQIVNDFQKGDIAEGYSVSREKKESFPLTVTSAQKNPTAFYLCASSIASINQPQHFGDGTRLSIL.